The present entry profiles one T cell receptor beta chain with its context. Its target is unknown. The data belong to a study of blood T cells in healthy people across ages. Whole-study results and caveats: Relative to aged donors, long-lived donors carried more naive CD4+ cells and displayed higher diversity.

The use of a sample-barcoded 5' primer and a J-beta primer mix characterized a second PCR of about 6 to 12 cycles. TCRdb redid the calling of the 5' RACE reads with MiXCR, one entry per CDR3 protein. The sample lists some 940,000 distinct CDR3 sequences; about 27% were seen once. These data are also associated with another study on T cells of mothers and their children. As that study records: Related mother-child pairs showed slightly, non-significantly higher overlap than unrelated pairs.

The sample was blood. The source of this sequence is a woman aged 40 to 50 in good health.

The CDR3 spells CASSPGPPPETQYF. CDR3 DNA sequence: TGTGCCAGCAGTCCGGGGCCCCCGCCAGAGACCCAGTACTTC. This chain connects TRBV12-3 or TRBV12-4 to TRBJ2-5; D is perhaps TRBD1 or TRBD2 (5 bases each). This CDR3 has 14 amino acids. The ends were cut back, 5 bases at V and 4 bases at J, with 14 bases in the middle.